This paragraph reports one T cell receptor beta chain. Participants were aged roughly 18 to 90 years, lived in under 30 US areas, and enrolled virtually. Clinical history as reported by participants underpinned cohort assignment. In Cohort 3, a recovered donor had either two negative PCRs, clearance, or symptom resolution. Here immunoSEQ multiplex PCR was the method, and the copy in TCRdb shows in-frame clones only, minus some. Seen here are some 340,000 clones, around 87% observed once, and the top ten hold roughly 5%. The entry originates in a study of blood T cell repertoires in COVID-19. Germline CDR1 reads MNHEY; CDR2 reads SVGAGI. J was trimmed by 4 bases and V by 8 bases; bases with no gene match: 5. This CDR3 spans 14 amino acids.

This sequence was found in a young woman who had recovered from COVID-19. The sample was PBMCs or T cells enriched from blood (not recorded which). This sequence joins TRBV6-5 and TRBJ1-2; 12 nucleotides line up with TRBD1. The CDR3 here is CASGRDRGLYGYTF. In DNA form, the CDR3 reads TGTGCCAGCGGCCGGGACAGGGGGCTCTATGGCTACACCTTC.